A single sample is the source of the 9 T cell receptor beta chains below, sequenced in a study of breast tumors, draining lymph nodes, adjacent tissues. TCRdb reanalysed the multiplex PCR reads using MiXCR and keeps one entry per CDR3 protein. The profile shows around 150,000 distinct CDR3 sequences, about 31% of them singletons. Axillary draining lymph nodes of breast cancer patients supplied the node samples. The sequencing sample was made of axillary lymph node tissue. These receptors originate from a female donor with breast cancer. Some clones in this sample may be carry-over from other donors' samples.

For this clonotype: This clone may be a read error of a much larger clone one base away. The gene calls are TRBV27 and TRBJ2-2, with no clear D. V was pared by 5 bases and J by 0 bases, with 10 bases between. CDR3 length equals 15 residues. CDR1 MNHEY and CDR2 SMNVEV come from the germline V gene (reference sequence). CDR3 protein: CASSPWAANTGELFF. CDR3 DNA sequence: TGTGCCAGCAGTCCCTGGGCCGCGAACACCGGGGAGCTGTTTTTT.

As regards this clonotype: With a much larger clone just one base away, this may be a read error. The chain has TRBV6-5 and TRBJ2-6, with D possibly being TRBD1 or TRBD2 (5 bases each). The CDR3 is 15 residues long. Germline loops: CDR1 MNHEY, CDR2 SVGAGI. The CDR3 DNA follows: TGTGCCAGCAGCAGGCGTCTTCGAGGGGCCAACGTCCTGATTTTC. This codes for CASSRRLRGANVLIF.

This clonotype was counted ten times or more. The chain is built from TRBV27 and TRBJ2-7, with no clear D. Trimming removed 4 bases at V and 2 bases at J, with 18 bases between. Per germline, CDR1 MNHEY and CDR2 SMNVEV (reference sequence). The CDR3 sequence is 16 residues long. The CDR3 here is CASSCNYNVPTYEQYV. The CDR3 bases are TGTGCCAGCAGTTGCAACTATAACGTACCGACCTACGAGCAGTACGTC.

This clonotype appeared many times. The J gene is TRBJ2-1, the V gene TRBV7-9, with 13 positions matching TRBD2. Germline CDR1 is SEHNR and CDR2 is FQNEAQ (reference sequence). The CDR3 has 16 residues. V was clipped by 5 bases and J by 6 bases; unmatched bases: 7. CDR3 protein: CASSEGTSGGANEQFF. CDR3 DNA sequence: TGTGCCAGCAGCGAGGGAACTAGCGGGGGGGCCAATGAGCAGTTCTTC.

The rearrangement uses TRBV27 and TRBJ1-1; D unclear. Germline CDR1 MNHEY, CDR2 SMNVEV (reference sequence). V was cut by 4 bases and J by 5 bases, with 14 bases left in between. The CDR3 runs 14 residues. The CDR3 DNA reads as TGTGCCAGCAGTTACCGAGGGTCCAAGACTGAAGCTTTCTTT. The encoded protein is CASSYRGSKTEAFF.

On this clonotype: With a much larger clone just one base away, this may be a read error. The chain joins TRBV19 to TRBJ2-1; 9 bases map to TRBD1. The germline V gene has CDR1 LNHDA and CDR2 SQIVND (reference sequence). This CDR3 is 16 amino acids long. The CDR3 loop reads CARSKLTGGRPNEQFF. CDR3 bases: TGTGCCAGGAGTAAATTAACAGGGGGCCGCCCCAATGAGCAGTTCTTC.

This clonotype has a count of ten or more. The chain couples TRBV2 to TRBJ1-3; D unresolved. Trimming shortened V by 1 base and J by 0 bases, and 4 bases separated the two germline ends. Germline lookup yields CDR1 SNHLY and CDR2 FYNNEI. This CDR3 contains 14 residues. Here the CDR3 DNA reads TGTGCCAGCAGTGAAGGTTACTCTGGAAACACCATATATTTT. As protein: CASSEGYSGNTIYF.

Concerning this clonotype: Since the CDR3 does not end with the conserved phenylalanine or tryptophan, this likely comes from a read error. The J gene is TRBJ2-7, the V gene TRBV7-8; the match to TRBD1 covers 9 bases. From germline, CDR1 is SGHVS and CDR2 FQNEAQ. The CDR3 is 14 amino acids. The CDR3 protein is CASSLGQGRGEQYL. CDR3 in DNA: TGCGCCAGCAGCTTAGGACAGGGGCGCGGCGAGCAGTACCTC.

Only a few counts were recorded for this clonotype. The chain joins TRBV7-6 to TRBJ1-1; possible D gene TRBD1, 6 bases. The germline V gene has CDR1 SGHVS and CDR2 FNYEAQ. Trimming stripped 5 bases from V and 5 bases from J, with 21 bases between. The CDR3 is made up of 16 amino acids. CDR3 residues: CASSNLIQGVDTEAFF. The CDR3 nucleotides read TGTGCCAGCAGCAACCTAATACAGGGAGTGGATACTGAAGCTTTCTTT.